The source of this T cell receptor beta chain is a study of human T cells and chemical hapten exposure. Whole-study context: TCR yields differed between samples (mainly from small differences in pooled library volume).

Overall study results and limits: TCRs whose frequency exceeded 1 in 1000 remained the same following DPC sensitization.

Per the germline V gene, CDR1 is SGHRS and CDR2 is YFSETQ. Trimming shortened V by 7 bases and J by 2 bases, and 16 bases separated the two germline ends. The CDR3 runs to 15 residues. Whole blood, unfractionated, served as the material for total RNA extraction. This clonotype was recorded at least ten times. Its specificity is unknown. Unique molecular identifiers were linked by the library to individual cDNA molecules. TCRdb recomputed calls from the 5' RACE reads with MiXCR, one row per CDR3 protein. The sample yields 150,000 or so distinct CDR3 sequences, 3.5% to 5% seen once. V is TRBV5-1 and J is TRBJ2-1, with a possible D match to TRBD2 (7 bases). This sequence originates from a female donor in good health. The DNA of the CDR3 is TGCGCCAGCGGGAGGGGGGGCCGAGCCTACAATGAGCAGTTCTTC. It specifies CASGRGGRAYNEQFF. The full variable domain, its missing parts supplied by reference TRBV5-1 and TRBJ2-1, is KAGVTQTPRYLIKTRGQQVTLSCSPISGHRSVSWYQQTPGQGLQFLFEYFSETQRNKGNFPGRFSGRQFSNSRSEMNVSTLELGDSALYLCASGRGGRAYNEQFFGPGTRLTVL.